This T cell receptor (beta chain) was obtained from a study of T cells in Graves' hyperthyroidism and ophthalmopathy. About this clonotype: Possible read error: a much larger clone is one base away.

The germline gives CDR1 SGHDN, CDR2 FVKESK. There are 14 residues in the CDR3. TCR beta CDR3 region amplification was performed from RNA transcripts. TCR CDR3 underwent first-round RT-PCR with the HTBI primer set. TCRdb called the multiplex PCR reads again in MiXCR, with one record for every CDR3 protein. The repertoire holds roughly 640,000 distinct CDR3 sequences, with 15% to 20% as singletons. This TCR was recovered from a woman in her thirties or forties with Graves' ophthalmopathy. Sequences were obtained from blood. V gene TRBV14 combines with J gene TRBJ2-5; D is undetermined. The CDR3 loop reads CASSQGLSQGTQYF. The CDR3, as DNA: TGTGCCAGCAGCCAAGGTTTGAGTCAAGGGACCCAGTACTTC.